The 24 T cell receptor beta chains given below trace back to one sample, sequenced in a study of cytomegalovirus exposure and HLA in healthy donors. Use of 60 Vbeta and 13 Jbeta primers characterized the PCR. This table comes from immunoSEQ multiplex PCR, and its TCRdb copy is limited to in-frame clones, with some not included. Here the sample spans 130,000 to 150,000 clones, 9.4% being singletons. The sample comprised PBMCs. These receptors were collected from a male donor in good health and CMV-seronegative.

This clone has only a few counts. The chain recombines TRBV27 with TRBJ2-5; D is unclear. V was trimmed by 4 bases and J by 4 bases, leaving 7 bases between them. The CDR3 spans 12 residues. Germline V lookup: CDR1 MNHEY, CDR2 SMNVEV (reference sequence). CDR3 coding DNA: TGTGCCAGCAGTTGGCTCGCAGAGACCCAGTACTTC. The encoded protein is CASSWLAETQYF.

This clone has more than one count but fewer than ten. The DNA for the CDR3 is TGCGCCAGCAGCCCTGGACAGAGATCTGAAGGCTACACCTTC. Translating it yields CASSPGQRSEGYTF. The chain uses TRBV4-3 and TRBJ1-2; TRBD1 might be the D (6 bases). This CDR3 has 14 amino acids. V was cut by 4 bases and J by 8 bases, with 17 bases left in between. CDR1 is LGHNA and CDR2 is YSLEER in the germline V gene.

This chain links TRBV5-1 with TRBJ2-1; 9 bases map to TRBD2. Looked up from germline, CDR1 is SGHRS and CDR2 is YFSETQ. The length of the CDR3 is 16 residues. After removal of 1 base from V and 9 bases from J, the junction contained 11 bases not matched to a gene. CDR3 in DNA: TGCGCCAGCAGCTTGAGCGGGGGGCCATATTATTCTGAGCAGTTCTTC. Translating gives CASSLSGGPYYSEQFF.

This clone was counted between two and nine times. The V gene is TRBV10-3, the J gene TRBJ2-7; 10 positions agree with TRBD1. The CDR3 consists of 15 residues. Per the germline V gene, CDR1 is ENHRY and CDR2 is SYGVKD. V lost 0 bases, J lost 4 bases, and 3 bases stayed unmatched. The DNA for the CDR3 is TGTGCCATCAGTGAGTCGAAGGGACAGGGGTACGAGCAGTACTTC. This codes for CAISESKGQGYEQYF.

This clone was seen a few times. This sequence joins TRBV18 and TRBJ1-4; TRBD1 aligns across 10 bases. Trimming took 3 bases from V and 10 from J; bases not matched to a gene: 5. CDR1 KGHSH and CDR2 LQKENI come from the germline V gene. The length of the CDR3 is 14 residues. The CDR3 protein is CASSPGTGDPKLFF. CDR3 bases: TGTGCCAGCTCACCTGGGACAGGGGATCCAAAACTGTTTTTT.

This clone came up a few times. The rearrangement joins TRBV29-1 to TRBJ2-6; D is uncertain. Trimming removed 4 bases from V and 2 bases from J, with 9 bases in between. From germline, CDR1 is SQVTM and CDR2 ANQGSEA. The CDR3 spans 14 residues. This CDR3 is CSVASRPGANVLTF. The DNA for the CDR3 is TGCAGCGTTGCTTCCAGGCCTGGGGCCAACGTCCTGACTTTC.

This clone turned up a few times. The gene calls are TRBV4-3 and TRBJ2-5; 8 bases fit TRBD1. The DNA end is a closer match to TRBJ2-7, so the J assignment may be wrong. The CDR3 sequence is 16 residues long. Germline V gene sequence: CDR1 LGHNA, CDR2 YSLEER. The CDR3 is CASSQFWQGAFYEQYF. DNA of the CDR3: TGCGCCAGCAGCCAATTCTGGCAGGGGGCATTCTACGAGCAGTACTTC.

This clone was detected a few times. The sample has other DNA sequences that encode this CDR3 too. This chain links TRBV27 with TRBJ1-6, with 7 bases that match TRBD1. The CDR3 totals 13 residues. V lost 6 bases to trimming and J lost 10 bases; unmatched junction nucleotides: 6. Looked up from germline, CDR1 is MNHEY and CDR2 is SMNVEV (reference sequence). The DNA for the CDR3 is TGTGCCAGCAGGACAGGGTATGGCTCACCCCTCCACTTT. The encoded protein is CASRTGYGSPLHF.

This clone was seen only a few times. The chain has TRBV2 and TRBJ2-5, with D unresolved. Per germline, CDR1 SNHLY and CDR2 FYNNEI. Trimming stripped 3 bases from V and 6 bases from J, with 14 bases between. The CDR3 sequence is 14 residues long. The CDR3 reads CASSEAPRVQTQYF. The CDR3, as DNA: TGTGCCAGCAGTGAGGCCCCCCGGGTACAGACCCAGTACTTC.

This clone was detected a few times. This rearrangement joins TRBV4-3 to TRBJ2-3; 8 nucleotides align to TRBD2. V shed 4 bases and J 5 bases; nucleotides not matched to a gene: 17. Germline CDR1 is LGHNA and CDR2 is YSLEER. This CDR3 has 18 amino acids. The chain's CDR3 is CASSRRRSGGAAGDTQYF. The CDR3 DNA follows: TGCGCCAGCAGCCGTCGTCGGTCCGGGGGGGCAGCAGGAGATACGCAGTATTTT.

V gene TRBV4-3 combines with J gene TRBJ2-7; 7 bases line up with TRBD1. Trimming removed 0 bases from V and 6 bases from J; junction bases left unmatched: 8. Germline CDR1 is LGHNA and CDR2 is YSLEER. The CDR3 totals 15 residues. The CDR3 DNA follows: TGCGCCAGCAGCCAAGAGGGACAGTTTTTATCCGAGCAGTACTTC. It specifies CASSQEGQFLSEQYF.

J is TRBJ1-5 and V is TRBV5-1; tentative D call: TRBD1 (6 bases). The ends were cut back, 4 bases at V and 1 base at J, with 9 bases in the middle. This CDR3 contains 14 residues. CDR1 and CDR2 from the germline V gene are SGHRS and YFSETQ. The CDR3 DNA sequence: TGCGCCAGCAGCGAAGGGGGAAGCAATCAGCCCCAGCATTTT. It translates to CASSEGGSNQPQHF.

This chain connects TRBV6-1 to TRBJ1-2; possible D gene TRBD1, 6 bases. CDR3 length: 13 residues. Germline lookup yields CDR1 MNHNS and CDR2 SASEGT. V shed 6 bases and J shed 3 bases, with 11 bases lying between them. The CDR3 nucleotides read TGTGCCAGCAGCTTACAGGGAGACTATGGCTACACCTTC. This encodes CASSLQGDYGYTF.

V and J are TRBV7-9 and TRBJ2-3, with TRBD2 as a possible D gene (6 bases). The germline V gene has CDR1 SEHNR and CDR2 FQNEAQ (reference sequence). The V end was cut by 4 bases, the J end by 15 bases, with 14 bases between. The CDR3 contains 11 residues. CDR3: CASSSGGTPYF. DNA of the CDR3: TGTGCCAGCAGCTCTGGGGGGACGCCCTATTTT. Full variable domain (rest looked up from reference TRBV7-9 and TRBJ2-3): DTGVSQNPRHKITKRGQNVTFRCDPISEHNRLYWYRQTLGQGPEFLTYFQNEAQLEKSRLLSDRFSAERPKGSFSTLEIQRTEQGDSAMYLCASSSGGTPYFGPGTRLTVL.

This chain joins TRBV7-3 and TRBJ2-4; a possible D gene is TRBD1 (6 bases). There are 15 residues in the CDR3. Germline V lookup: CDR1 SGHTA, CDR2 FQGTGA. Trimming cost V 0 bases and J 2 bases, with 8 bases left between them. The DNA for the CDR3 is TGTGCCAGCAGCTTAACGGGGGCCCCCAAAAACATTCAGTACTTC. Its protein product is CASSLTGAPKNIQYF.

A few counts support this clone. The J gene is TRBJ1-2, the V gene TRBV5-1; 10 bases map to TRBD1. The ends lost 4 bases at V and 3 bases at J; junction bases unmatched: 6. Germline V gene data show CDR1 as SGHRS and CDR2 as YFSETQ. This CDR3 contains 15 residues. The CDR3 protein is CASSQPTGGDYGYTF. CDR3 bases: TGCGCCAGCAGCCAACCGACAGGGGGCGACTATGGCTACACCTTC.

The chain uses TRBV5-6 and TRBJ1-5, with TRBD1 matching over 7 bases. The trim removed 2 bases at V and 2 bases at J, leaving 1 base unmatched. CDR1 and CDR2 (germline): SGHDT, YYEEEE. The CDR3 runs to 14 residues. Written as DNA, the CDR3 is TGTGCCAGCAGCTTAACAGGGGGCAATCAGCCCCAGCATTTT. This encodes CASSLTGGNQPQHF.

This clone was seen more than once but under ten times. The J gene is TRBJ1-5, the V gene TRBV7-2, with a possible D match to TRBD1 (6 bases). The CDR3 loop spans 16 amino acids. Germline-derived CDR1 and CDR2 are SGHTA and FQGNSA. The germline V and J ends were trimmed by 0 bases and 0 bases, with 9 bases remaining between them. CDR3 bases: TGTGCCAGCAGCTTAGCCAGGGGTTATAGCAATCAGCCCCAGCATTTT. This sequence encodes CASSLARGYSNQPQHF.

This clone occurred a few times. The CDR3 loop reads CASSLGQGPYEQYF. The DNA for the CDR3 is TGTGCCAGCAGCTTGGGACAGGGTCCCTACGAGCAGTACTTC. V is TRBV5-6 and J is TRBJ2-5, with TRBD1 identical over 7 bases. The J call may be incorrect, as the DNA end agrees better with TRBJ2-7. Germline CDR1 is SGHDT and CDR2 is YYEEEE. The length of the CDR3 is 14 residues.

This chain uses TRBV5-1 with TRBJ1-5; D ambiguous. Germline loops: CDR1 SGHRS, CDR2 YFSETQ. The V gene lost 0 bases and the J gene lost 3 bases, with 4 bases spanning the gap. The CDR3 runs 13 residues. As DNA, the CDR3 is TGCGCCAGCAGCTTGGGGGCCAATCAGCCCCAGCATTTT. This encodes CASSLGANQPQHF. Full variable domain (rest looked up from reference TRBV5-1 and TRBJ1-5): KAGVTQTPRYLIKTRGQQVTLSCSPISGHRSVSWYQQTPGQGLQFLFEYFSETQRNKGNFPGRFSGRQFSNSRSEMNVSTLELGDSALYLCASSLGANQPQHFGDGTRLSIL.

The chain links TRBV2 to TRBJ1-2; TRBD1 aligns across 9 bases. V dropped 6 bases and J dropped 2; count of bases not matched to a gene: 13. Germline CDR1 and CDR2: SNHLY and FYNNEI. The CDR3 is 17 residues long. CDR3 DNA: TGTGCCAGCAGCAGACTCATCCGGGACAGGGACAACTATGGCTACACCTTC. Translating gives CASSRLIRDRDNYGYTF. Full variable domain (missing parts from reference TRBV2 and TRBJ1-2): EPEVTQTPSHQVTQMGQEVILRCVPISNHLYFYWYRQILGQKVEFLVSFYNNEISEKSEIFDDQFSVERPDGSNFTLKIRSTKLEDSAMYFCASSRLIRDRDNYGYTFGSGTRLTVV.

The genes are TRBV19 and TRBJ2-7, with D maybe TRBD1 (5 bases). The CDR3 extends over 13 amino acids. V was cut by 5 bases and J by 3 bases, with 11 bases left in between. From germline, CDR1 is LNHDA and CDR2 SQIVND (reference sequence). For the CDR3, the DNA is TGTGCCAGTAGTCCGACAGCACACTACGAGCAGTACTTC. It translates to CASSPTAHYEQYF.

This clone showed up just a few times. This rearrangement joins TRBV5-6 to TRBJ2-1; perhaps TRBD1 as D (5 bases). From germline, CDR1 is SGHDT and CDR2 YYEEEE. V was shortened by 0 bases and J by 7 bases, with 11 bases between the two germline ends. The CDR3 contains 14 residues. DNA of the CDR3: TGTGCCAGCAGCTTGGTTGGTAAGGGGAATGAGCAGTTCTTC. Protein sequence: CASSLVGKGNEQFF.

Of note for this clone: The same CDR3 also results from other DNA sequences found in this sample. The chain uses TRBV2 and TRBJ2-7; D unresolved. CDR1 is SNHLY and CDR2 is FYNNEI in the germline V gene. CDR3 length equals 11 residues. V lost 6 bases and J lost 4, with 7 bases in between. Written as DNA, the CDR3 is TGTGCCAGCAGCCCGACTTACGAGCAGTACTTC. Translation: CASSPTYEQYF.